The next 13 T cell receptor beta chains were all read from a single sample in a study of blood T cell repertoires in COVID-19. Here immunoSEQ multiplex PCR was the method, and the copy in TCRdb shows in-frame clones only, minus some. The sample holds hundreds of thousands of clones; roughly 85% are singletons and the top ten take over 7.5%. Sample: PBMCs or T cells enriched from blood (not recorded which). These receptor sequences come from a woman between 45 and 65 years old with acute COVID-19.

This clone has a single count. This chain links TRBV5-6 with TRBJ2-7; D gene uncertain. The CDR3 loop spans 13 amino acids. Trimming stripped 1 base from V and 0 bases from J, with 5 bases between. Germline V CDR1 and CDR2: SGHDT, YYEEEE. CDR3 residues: CASSLPNSYEQYF. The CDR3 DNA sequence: TGTGCCAGCAGCTTGCCCAACTCCTACGAGCAGTACTTC.

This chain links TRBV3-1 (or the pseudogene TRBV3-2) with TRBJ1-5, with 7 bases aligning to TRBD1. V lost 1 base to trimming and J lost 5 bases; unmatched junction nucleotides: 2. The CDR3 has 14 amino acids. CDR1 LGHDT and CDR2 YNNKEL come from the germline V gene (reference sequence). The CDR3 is CASSQGQGYQPQHF. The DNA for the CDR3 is TGTGCCAGCAGCCAAGGACAGGGCTATCAGCCCCAGCATTTT.

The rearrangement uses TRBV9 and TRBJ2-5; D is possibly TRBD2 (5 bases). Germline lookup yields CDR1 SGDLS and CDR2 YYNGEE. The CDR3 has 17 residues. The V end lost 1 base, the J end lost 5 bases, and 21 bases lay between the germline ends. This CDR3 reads CASSVMDSSGPVETQYF. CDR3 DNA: TGTGCCAGCAGCGTAATGGATTCGAGCGGTCCGGTGGAGACCCAGTACTTC.

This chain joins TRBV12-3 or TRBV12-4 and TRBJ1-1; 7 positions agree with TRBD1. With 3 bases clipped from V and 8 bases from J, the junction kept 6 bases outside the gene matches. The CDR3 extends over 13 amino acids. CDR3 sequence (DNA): TGTGCCAGCAGTTTCTCGGGGGACAGAGAAGCTTTCTTT. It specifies CASSFSGDREAFF.

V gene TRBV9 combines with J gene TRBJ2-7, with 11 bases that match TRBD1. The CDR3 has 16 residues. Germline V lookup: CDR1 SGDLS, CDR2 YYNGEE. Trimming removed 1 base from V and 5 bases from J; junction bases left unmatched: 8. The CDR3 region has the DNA TGTGCCAGCAGCGTAAATACGGACAGGGGGCGGGACGAGCAGTACTTC. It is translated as CASSVNTDRGRDEQYF.

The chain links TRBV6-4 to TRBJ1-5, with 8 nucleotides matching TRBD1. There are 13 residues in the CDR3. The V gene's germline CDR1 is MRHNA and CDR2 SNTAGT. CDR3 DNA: TGTCCTAAGGGACAGGATAGCAATCAGCCCCAGCATTTT. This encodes CPKGQDSNQPQHF.

The CDR3, as DNA: TGTGCCAGCAGTTCGACAGGTTCCTATGGCTACACCTTC. This gives the protein CASSSTGSYGYTF. The rearrangement links TRBV12-3 or TRBV12-4 to TRBJ1-2; perhaps TRBD1 as D (6 bases). CDR3 length: 13 residues. Trimming pared 4 bases from V and 4 bases from J, leaving 10 bases between.

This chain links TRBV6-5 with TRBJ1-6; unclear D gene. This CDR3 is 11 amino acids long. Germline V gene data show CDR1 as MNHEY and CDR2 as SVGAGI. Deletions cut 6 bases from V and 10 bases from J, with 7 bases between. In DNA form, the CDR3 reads TGTGCCAGCAGAAATCAATCACCCCTCCACTTT. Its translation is CASRNQSPLHF.

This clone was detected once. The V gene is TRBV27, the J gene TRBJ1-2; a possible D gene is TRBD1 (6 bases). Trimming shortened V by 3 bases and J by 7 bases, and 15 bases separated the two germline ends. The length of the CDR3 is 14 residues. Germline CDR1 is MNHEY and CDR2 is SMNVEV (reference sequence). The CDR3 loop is CASSLTGPTGGYTF. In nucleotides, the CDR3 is TGTGCCAGCAGTTTGACAGGCCCCACCGGTGGCTACACCTTC.

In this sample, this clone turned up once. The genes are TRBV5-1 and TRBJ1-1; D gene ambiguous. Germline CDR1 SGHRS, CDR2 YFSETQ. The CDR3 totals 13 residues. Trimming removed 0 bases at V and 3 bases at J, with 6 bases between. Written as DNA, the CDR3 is TGCGCCAGCAGCTTGGTTATCGACACTGAAGCTTTCTTT. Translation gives CASSLVIDTEAFF.

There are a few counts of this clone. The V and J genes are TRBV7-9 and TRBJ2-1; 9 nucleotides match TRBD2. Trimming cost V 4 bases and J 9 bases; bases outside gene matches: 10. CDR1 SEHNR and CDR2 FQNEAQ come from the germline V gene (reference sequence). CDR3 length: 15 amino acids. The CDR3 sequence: CASSYLAGNPVEQFF. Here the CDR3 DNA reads TGTGCCAGCAGCTATCTAGCGGGGAACCCCGTTGAGCAGTTCTTC.

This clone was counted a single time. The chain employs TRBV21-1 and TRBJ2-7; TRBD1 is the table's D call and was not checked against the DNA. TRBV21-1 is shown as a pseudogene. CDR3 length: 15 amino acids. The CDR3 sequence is CASSNYLSPDYEQYF. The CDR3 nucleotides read TGTGCCAGCAGCAATTACCTTTCCCCAGATTACGAGCAGTACTTC.

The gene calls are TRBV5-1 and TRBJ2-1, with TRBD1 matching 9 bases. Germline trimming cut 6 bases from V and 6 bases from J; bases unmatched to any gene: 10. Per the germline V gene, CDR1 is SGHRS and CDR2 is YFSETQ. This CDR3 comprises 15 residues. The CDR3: CASMGPDRGSNEQFF. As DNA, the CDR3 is TGCGCCAGCATGGGCCCGGACAGGGGTTCCAATGAGCAGTTCTTC.